Sequencing of this T cell receptor beta chain was carried out in a study of T cell responses to AZD1222 COVID-19 vaccine. TCRdb's copy holds only in-frame clones and misses some; the assay was immunoSEQ multiplex PCR. The repertoire holds about 140,000 clones, with more than 70% as singletons. This clone was observed a few times. Its matching antigen is unknown. Findings of the study overall: It was only after the peak T cell response that any repertoires were sampled. The donor cohort was predominantly white British with a female majority, and clonal diversity may have been underestimated. Across the whole spike, CD4 TCRs peaked at regions 160-218 and 743-854.

The sample was peripheral blood, taken 28 days after the second AZD1222 dose. This sequence was found in an adult who received the AZD1222 COVID-19 vaccine.

The CDR3 bases are TGTGCCAGCCTCGTCAGCGCAAACACTGAAGCTTTCTTT. It specifies CASLVSANTEAFF. The rearrangement links TRBV6-5 to TRBJ1-1; D not resolved. This CDR3 has 13 residues. The germline gives CDR1 MNHEY, CDR2 SVGAGI. V gave up 8 bases and J gave up 2 bases, with 12 bases separating them.